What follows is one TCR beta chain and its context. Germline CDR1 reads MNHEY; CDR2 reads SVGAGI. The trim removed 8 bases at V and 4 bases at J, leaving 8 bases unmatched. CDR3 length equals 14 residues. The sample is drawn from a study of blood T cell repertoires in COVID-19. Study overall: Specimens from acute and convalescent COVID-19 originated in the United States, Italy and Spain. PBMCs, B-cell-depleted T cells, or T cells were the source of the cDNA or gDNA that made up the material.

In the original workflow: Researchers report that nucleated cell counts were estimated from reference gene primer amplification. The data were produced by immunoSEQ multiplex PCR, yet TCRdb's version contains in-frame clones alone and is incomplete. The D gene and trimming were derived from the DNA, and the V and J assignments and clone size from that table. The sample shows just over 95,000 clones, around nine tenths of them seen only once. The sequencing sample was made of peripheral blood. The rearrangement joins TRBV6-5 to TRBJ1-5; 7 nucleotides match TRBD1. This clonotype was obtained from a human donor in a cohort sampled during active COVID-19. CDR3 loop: CASGYRGGNQPQHF. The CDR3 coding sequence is TGTGCCAGCGGATACAGGGGAGGTAATCAGCCCCAGCATTTT.